The entry below describes one T cell receptor (beta chain). Other DNA sequences of this sample code for an identical CDR3. Method: immunoSEQ multiplex PCR; TCRdb's copy keeps in-frame clones and lacks some. The top ten hold 10% to 13% of the sample, which has approximately 200,000 clones, 80% to 85% seen once. This specimen comes from a study of blood T cell repertoires in COVID-19. One Seattle source followed patients from active infection through their disease course. Germline assignment: CDR1 GTSNPN and CDR2 SVGIG (reference sequence). V lost 2 bases to trimming and J lost 0 bases, with 7 bases between them. The CDR3 sequence is 13 residues long.

This receptor was taken from a woman over 75 with COVID-19, enrolled during active disease. The chain recombines TRBV30 with TRBJ1-1; D is unclear. The sample comprised peripheral blood. This CDR3 reads CAWSLQVNTEAFF. The CDR3 region has the DNA TGTGCCTGGAGTCTGCAGGTGAACACTGAAGCTTTCTTT.